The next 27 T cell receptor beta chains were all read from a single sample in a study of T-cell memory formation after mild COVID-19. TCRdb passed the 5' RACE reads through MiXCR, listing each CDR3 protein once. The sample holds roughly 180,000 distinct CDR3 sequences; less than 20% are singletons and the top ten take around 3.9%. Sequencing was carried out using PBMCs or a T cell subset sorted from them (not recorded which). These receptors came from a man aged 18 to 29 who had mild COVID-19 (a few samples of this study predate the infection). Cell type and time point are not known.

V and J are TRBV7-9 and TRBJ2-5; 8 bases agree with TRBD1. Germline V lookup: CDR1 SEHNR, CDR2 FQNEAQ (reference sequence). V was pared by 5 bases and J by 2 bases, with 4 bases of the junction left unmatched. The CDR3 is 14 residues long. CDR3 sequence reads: CASSQGAIQETQYF. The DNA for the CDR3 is TGTGCCAGCAGCCAGGGGGCCATACAAGAGACCCAGTACTTC.

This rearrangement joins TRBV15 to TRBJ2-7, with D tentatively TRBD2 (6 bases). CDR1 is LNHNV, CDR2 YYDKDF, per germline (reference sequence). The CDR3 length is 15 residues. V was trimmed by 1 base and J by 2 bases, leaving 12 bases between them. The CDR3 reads CATSRGEARPYEQYF. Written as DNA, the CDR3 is TGTGCCACCAGCAGAGGGGAGGCGCGCCCCTACGAGCAGTACTTC.

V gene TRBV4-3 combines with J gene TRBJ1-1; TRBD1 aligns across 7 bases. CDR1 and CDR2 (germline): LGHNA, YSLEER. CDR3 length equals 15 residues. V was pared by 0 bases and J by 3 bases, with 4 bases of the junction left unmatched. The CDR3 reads CASSQDPRGDTEAFF. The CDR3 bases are TGCGCCAGCAGCCAAGACCCCAGGGGGGACACTGAAGCTTTCTTT.

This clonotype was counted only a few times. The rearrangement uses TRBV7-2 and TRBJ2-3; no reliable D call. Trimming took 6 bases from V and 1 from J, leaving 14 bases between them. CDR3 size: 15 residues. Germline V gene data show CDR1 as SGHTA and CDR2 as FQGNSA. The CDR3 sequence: CASRTRPLGTDTQYF. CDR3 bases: TGTGCCAGCAGGACCAGGCCCCTCGGCACAGATACGCAGTATTTT. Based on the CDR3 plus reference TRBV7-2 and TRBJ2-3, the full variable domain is GAGVSQSPSNKVTEKGKDVELRCDPISGHTALYWYRQSLGQGLEFLIYFQGNSAPDKSGLPSDRFSAERTGGSVSTLTIQRTQQEDSAVYLCASRTRPLGTDTQYFGPGTRLTVL.

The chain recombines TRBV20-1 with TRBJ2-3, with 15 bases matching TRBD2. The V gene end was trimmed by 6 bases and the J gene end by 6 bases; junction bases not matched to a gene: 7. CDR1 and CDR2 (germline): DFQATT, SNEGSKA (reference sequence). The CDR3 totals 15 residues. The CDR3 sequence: CSASGTSGGLDTQYF. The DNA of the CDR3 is TGCAGTGCGTCCGGGACTAGCGGGGGGTTGGATACGCAGTATTTT.

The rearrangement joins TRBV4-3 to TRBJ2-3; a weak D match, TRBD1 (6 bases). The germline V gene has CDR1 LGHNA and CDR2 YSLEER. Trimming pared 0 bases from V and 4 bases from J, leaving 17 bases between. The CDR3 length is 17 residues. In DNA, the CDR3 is TGCGCCAGCAGCCAAGATTTCTCAGGGGCCGGGGCAGATACGCAGTATTTT. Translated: CASSQDFSGAGADTQYF.

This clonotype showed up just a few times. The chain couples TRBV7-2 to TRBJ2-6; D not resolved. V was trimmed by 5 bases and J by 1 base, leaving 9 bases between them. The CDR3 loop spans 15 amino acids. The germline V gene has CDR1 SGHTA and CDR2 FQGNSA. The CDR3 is CASSQKVSGANVLTF. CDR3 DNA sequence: TGTGCCAGCAGCCAAAAAGTGTCTGGGGCCAACGTCCTGACTTTC.

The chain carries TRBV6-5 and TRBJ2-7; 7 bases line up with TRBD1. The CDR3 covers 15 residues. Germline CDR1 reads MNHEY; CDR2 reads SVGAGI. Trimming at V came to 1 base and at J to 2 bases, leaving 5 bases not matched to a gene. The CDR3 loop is CASSYLPGQPYEQYF. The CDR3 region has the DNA TGTGCCAGCAGTTACTTGCCGGGACAGCCCTACGAGCAGTACTTC.

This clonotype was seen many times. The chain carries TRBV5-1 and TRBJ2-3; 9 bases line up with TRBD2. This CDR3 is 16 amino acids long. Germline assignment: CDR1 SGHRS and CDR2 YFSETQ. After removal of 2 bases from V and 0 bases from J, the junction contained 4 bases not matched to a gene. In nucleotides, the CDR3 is TGCGCCAGCAGCTTAAGACTAGCGGCTAGCACAGATACGCAGTATTTT. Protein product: CASSLRLAASTDTQYF. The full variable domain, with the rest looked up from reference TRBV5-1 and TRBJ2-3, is KAGVTQTPRYLIKTRGQQVTLSCSPISGHRSVSWYQQTPGQGLQFLFEYFSETQRNKGNFPGRFSGRQFSNSRSEMNVSTLELGDSALYLCASSLRLAASTDTQYFGPGTRLTVL.

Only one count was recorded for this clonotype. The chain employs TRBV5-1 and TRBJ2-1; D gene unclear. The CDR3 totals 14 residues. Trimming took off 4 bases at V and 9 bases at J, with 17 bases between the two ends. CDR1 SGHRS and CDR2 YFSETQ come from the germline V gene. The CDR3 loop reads CASSPERPSSEQFF. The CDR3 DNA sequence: TGCGCCAGCAGCCCTGAACGACCCTCTAGTGAGCAGTTCTTC.

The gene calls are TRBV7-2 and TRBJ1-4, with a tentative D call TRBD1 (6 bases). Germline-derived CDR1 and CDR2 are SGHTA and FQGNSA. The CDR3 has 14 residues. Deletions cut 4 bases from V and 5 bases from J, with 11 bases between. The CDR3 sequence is CASSYRAWNEKLFF. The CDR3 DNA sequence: TGTGCCAGCAGCTACAGGGCATGGAATGAAAAACTGTTTTTT.

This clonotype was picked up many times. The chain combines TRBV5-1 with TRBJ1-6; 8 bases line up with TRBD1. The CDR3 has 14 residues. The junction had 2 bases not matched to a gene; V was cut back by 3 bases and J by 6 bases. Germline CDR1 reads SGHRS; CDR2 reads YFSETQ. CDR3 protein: CASSSDRGNSPLHF. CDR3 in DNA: TGCGCCAGCAGCTCCGACAGGGGTAATTCACCCCTCCACTTT.

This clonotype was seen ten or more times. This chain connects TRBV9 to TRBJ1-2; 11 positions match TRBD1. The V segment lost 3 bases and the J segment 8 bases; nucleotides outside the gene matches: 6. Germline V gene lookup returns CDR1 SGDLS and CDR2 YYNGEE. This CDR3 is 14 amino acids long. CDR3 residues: CASSGGQGARGYTF. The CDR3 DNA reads TGTGCCAGCAGCGGAGGACAGGGGGCGCGAGGCTACACCTTC.

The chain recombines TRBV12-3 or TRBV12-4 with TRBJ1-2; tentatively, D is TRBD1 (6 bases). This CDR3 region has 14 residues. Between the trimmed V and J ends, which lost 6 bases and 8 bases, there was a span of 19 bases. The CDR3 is CASRPRDKVQGYTF. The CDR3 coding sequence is TGTGCCAGCAGACCCCGGGACAAAGTTCAGGGCTACACCTTC.

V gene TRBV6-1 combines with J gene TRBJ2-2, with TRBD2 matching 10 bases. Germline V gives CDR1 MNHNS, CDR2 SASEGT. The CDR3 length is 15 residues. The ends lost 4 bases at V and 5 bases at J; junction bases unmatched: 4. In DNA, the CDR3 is TGTGCCAGCAGTGTCGTGACTAGCGGGACCGGGGAGCTGTTTTTT. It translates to CASSVVTSGTGELFF.

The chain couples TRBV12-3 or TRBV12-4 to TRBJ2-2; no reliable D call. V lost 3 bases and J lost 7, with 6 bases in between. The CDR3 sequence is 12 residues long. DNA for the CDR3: TGTGCCAGCAGTTTTAATCTCGGGGAGCTGTTTTTT. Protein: CASSFNLGELFF.

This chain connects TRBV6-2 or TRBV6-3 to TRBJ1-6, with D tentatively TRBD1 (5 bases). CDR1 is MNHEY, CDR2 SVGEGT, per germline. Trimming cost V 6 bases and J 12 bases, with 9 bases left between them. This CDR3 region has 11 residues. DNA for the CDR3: TGTGCCAGCAGCCACGGGGGACCCCTCCACTTT. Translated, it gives CASSHGGPLHF.

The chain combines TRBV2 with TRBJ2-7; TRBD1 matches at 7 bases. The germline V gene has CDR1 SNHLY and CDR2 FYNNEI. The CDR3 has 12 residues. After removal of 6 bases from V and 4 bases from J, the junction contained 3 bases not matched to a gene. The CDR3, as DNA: TGTGCCAGCAGACCGACAGGGTACGAGCAGTACGTC. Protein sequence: CASRPTGYEQYV.

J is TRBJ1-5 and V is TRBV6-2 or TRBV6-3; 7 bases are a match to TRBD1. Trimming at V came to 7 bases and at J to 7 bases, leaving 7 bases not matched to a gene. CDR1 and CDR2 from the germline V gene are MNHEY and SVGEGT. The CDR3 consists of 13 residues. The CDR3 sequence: CASTRQGRQPQHF. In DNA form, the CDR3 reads TGTGCCAGCACAAGACAGGGTAGGCAGCCCCAGCATTTT.

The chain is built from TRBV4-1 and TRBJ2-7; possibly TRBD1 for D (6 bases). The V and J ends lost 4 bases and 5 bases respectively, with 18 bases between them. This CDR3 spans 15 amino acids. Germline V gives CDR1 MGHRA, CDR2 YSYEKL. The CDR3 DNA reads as TGCGCCAGCAGCCTTCCAGGGGACGTCACCCACGAGCAGTACTTC. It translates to CASSLPGDVTHEQYF.

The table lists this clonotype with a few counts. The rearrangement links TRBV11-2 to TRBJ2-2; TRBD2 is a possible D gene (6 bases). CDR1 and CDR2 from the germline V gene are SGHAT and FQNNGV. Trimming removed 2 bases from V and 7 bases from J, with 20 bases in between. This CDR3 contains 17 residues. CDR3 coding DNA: TGTGCCAGCAGCTTAAGTATGAGGAAAACGGGAGTCGGGGAGCTGTTTTTT. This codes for CASSLSMRKTGVGELFF.

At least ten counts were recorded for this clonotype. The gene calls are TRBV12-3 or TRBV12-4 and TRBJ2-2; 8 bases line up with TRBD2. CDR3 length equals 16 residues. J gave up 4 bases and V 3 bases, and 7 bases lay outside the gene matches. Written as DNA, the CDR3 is TGTGCCAGCAGTTTCGCGGACGGGGGGGCCACCGGGGAGCTGTTTTTT. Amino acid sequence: CASSFADGGATGELFF.

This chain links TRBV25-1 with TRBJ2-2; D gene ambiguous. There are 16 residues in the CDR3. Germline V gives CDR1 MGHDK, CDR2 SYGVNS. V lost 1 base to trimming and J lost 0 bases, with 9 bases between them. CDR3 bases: TGTGCCAGCAGTGAATTGTGGTTTTCGAACACCGGGGAGCTGTTTTTT. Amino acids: CASSELWFSNTGELFF.

CDR3 coding DNA: TGTGCCAGCAGTTTGCTTGGGGGACTCACAGATACGCAGTATTTT. Amino acids: CASSLLGGLTDTQYF. The chain is built from TRBV12-3 or TRBV12-4 and TRBJ2-3, with D tentatively TRBD2 (6 bases). This CDR3 comprises 15 residues. V was pared by 3 bases and J by 2 bases, with 12 bases between.

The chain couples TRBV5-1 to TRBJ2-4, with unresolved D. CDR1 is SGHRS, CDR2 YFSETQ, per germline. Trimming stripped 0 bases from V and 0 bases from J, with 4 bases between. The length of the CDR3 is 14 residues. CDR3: CASSLDVAKNIQYF. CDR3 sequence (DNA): TGCGCCAGCAGCTTGGACGTAGCCAAAAACATTCAGTACTTC.

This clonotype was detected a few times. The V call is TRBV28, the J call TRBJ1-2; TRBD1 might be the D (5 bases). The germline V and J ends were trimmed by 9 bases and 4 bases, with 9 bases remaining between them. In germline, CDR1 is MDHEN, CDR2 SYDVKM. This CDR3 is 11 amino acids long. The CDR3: CASQGTYGYTF. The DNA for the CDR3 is TGTGCCAGTCAGGGTACCTATGGCTACACCTTC.

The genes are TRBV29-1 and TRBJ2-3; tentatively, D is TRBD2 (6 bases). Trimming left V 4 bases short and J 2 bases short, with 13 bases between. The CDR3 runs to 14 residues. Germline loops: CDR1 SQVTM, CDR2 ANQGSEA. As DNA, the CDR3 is TGCAGCGTTGCTGGCGGGGAGATCACAGATACGCAGTATTTT. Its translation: CSVAGGEITDTQYF.